This record concerns one TCR beta chain sequence. Measured with immunoSEQ multiplex PCR; TCRdb has only the in-frame clones, and not every one. The repertoire consists of under 35,000 clones, with around 80% occurring once and the leading ten covering under 35%. The length of the CDR3 is 15 residues. The V gene end was trimmed by 3 bases and the J gene end by 7 bases; junction bases not matched to a gene: 7. The germline V gene encodes CDR1 SGHNT and CDR2 YENEEA. This entry comes from a study of blood T cell repertoires in COVID-19. This clonotype originated in a man older than 75 with acute or convalescent COVID-19. The specimen sequenced was peripheral blood. V is TRBV11-3 and J is TRBJ2-1; TRBD2 aligns across 9 bases. The CDR3 DNA reads as TGTGCCAGCAGCTTCACAGGGACTAGCCATAATGAGCAGTTCTTC. It translates to CASSFTGTSHNEQFF.